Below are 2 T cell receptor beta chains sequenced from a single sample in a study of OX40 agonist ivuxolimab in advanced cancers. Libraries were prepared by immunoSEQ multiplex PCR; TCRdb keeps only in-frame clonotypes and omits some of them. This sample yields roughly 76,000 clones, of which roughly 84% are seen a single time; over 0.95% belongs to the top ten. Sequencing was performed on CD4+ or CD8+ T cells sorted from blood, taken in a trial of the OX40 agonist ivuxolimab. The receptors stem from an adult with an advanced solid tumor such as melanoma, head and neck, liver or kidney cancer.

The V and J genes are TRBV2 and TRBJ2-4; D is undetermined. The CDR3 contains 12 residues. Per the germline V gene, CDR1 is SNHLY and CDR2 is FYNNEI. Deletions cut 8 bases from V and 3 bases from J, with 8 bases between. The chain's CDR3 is CASSIGKNIQYF. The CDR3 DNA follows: TGTGCCAGCTCAATAGGCAAAAACATTCAGTACTTC.

The CDR3 region is CASSEEGAGNEKLFF. The DNA of the CDR3 is TGTGCCAGCTCAGAGGAGGGGGCAGGAAATGAAAAACTGTTTTTT. The V gene is TRBV18, the J gene TRBJ1-4, with 7 bases identical to TRBD1. The V gene's germline CDR1 is KGHSH and CDR2 LQKENI. This CDR3 spans 15 amino acids. Trimming took 5 bases from V and 5 from J; bases not matched to a gene: 8.